This T cell receptor beta chain was captured in a study of blood T cell repertoires in COVID-19. In its sample, this clone was seen once. The CDR3 is 15 amino acids. Per the germline V gene, CDR1 is SGHVS and CDR2 is FQNEAQ. The J segment lost 0 bases and the V segment lost 5 bases, leaving 3 bases of the junction unmatched. Here immunoSEQ multiplex PCR was the method, and the copy in TCRdb shows in-frame clones only, minus some. The sample has over 140,000 clones; 76% are singletons. The TCR comes from a woman aged 80 or older with active or convalescent COVID-19. Material for sequencing was peripheral blood. The V gene is TRBV7-8, the J gene TRBJ1-5, with 8 bases aligning to TRBD1. CDR3 in DNA: TGTGCCAGCAGCCACAGGGGGGCTAGCAATCAGCCCCAGCATTTT. Translation gives CASSHRGASNQPQHF.